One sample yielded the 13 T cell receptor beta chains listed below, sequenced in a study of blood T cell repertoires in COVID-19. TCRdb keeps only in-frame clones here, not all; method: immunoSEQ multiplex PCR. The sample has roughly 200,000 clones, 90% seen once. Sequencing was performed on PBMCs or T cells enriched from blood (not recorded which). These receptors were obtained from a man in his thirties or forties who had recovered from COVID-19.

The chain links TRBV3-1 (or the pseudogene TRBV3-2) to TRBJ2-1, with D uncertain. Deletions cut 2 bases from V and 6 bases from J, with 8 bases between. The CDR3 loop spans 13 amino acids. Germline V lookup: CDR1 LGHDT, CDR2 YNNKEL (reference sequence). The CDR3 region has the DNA TGTGCCAGCAGCCAATTGCGGATCAATGAGCAGTTCTTC. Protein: CASSQLRINEQFF.

CDR3: CASSIGANEAFF. The CDR3 DNA follows: TGTGCCAGTAGTATTGGAGCCAATGAAGCTTTCTTT. This chain connects TRBV19 to TRBJ1-1; D uncertain. V was pared by 3 bases and J by 7 bases, with 9 bases between. The CDR3 length is 12 residues. CDR1 LNHDA and CDR2 SQIVND come from the germline V gene (reference sequence). The variable domain in full, with the rest retrieved from reference TRBV19 and TRBJ1-1, is DGGITQSPKYLFRKEGQNVTLSCEQNLNHDAMYWYRQDPGQGLRLIYYSQIVNDFQKGDIAEGYSVSREKKESFPLTVTSAQKNPTAFYLCASSIGANEAFFGQGTRLTVV.

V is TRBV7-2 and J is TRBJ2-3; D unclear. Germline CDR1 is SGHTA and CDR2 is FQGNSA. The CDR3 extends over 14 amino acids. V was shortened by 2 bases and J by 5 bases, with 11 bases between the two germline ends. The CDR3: CASSLLRDRDTQYF. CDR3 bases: TGTGCCAGCAGCTTACTTAGAGATCGAGATACGCAGTATTTT.

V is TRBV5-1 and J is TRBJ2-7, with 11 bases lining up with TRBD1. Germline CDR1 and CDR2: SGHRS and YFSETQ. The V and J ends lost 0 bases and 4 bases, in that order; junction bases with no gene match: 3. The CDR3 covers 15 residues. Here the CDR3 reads CASSLGGQGAYEQYF. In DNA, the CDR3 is TGCGCCAGCAGCTTGGGTGGACAGGGGGCTTACGAGCAGTACTTC.

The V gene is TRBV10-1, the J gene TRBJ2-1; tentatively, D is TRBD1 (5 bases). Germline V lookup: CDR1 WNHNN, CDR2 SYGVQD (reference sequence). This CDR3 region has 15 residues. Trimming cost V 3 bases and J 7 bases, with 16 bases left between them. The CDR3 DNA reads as TGCGCCAGCAGTGATGGGGCCTCGTTGGGAAATGAGCAGTTCTTC. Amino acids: CASSDGASLGNEQFF.

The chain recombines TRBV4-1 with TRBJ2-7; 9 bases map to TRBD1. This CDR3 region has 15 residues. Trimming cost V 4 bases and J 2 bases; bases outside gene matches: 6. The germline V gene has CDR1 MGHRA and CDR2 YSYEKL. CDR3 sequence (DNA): TGCGCCAGCAGCCGCTTGGGACAGGGCGCCTACGAGCAGTACTTC. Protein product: CASSRLGQGAYEQYF.

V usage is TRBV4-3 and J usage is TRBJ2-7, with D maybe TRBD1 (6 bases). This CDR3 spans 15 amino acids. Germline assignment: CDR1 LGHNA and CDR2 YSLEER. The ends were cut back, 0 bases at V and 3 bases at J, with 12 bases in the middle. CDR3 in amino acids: CASSQDRTQGYEQYF. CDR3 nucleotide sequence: TGCGCCAGCAGCCAAGATCGTACACAGGGCTACGAGCAGTACTTC.

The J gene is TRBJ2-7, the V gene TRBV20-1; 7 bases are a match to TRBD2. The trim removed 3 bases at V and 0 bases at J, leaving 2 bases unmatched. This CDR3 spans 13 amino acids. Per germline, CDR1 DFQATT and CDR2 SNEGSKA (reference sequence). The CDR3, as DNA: TGCAGTGCTAGTGGGGACTACTCCTACGAGCAGTACTTC. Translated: CSASGDYSYEQYF.

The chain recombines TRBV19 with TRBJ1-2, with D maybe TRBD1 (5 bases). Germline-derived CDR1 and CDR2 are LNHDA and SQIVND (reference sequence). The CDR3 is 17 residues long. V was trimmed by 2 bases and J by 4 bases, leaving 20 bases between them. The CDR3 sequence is CASSIIGVRKPTYGYTF. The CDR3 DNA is TGTGCCAGTAGTATAATAGGGGTCCGTAAACCAACCTATGGCTACACCTTC.

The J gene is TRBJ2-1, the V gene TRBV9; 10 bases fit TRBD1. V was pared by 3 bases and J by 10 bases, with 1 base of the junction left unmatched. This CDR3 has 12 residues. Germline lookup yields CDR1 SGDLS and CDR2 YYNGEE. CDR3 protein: CASSAGQGEQFF. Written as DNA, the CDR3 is TGTGCCAGCAGCGCGGGACAGGGGGAGCAGTTCTTC.

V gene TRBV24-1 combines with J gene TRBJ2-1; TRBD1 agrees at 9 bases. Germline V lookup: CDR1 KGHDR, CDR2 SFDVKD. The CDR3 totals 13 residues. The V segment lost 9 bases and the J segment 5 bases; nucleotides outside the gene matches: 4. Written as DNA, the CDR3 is TGTGCCACCCGACAGGGGGGAGACAATGAGCAGTTCTTC. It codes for CATRQGGDNEQFF.

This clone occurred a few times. The CDR3 region is CASSLTRQGRNAFF. The CDR3 nucleotides are TGTGCCAGCAGCCTGACCAGACAGGGTAGGAACGCTTTCTTT. The chain is built from TRBV3-1 (or the pseudogene TRBV3-2) and TRBJ1-1; 7 nucleotides match TRBD1. This CDR3 has 14 amino acids. Germline CDR1 and CDR2: LGHDT and YNNKEL (reference sequence). Unmatched junction bases numbered 13, after V lost 4 bases and J lost 11 bases.

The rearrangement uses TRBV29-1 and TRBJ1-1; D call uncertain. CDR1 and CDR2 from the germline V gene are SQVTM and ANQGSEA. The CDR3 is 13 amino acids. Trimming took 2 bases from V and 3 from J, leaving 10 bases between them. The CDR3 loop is CSVEPGMYTEAFF. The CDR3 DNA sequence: TGCAGCGTTGAACCCGGGATGTACACTGAAGCTTTCTTT.